The rows below give T cell receptor beta chains drawn from one sample of a study of early T cells in non-severe SARS-CoV-2 infection. TCRdb independently ran MiXCR on the 5' RACE reads; one entry per CDR3 protein. The sample records 50,000 to 60,000 distinct CDR3 sequences, about 10% being singletons. The sample was whole blood. The source is an adult who was a healthcare worker with PCR-confirmed SARS-CoV-2 infection or an uninfected control (not recorded which). CDR3s include the opening cysteine and the closing phenylalanine or tryptophan. A D gene is named only where the DNA matches it firmly. Only part of the rows carry a size: once, few, many, or a class if the clone is expanded.

CDR3 protein: CASSLAGQGGTEAFF; CDR3 DNA: TGTGCCAGCAGTTTAGCGGGACAGGGGGGCACTGAAGCTTTCTTT; V gene: TRBV12-3/TRBV12-4; clone size: -; D gene: TRBD1; J gene: TRBJ1-1
CDR3 protein: CASNERQLAGLNEQFF; CDR3 DNA: TGTGCCAGCAACGAACGTCAACTAGCGGGCCTCAATGAGCAGTTCTTC; V gene: TRBV2; clone size: -; D gene: TRBD2; J gene: TRBJ2-1
CDR3 protein: CSVTGTGEFRSYNEQFF; CDR3 DNA: TGCAGCGTCACCGGGACAGGAGAATTCCGCTCCTACAATGAGCAGTTCTTC; V gene: TRBV29-1; clone size: many; D gene: TRBD1; J gene: TRBJ2-1
CDR3 protein: CASSIGLSNQPQHF; CDR3 DNA: TGTGCCAGTAGTATAGGGCTTAGCAATCAGCCCCAGCATTTT; V gene: TRBV19; clone size: many; D gene: -; J gene: TRBJ1-5
CDR3 protein: CSASQGGTETQYF; CDR3 DNA: TGCAGTGCTTCACAGGGAGGCACGGAGACCCAGTACTTC; V gene: TRBV20-1; clone size: -; D gene: -; J gene: TRBJ2-5
CDR3 protein: CASSPPGADTQYF; CDR3 DNA: TGCGCCAGCAGCCCCCCCGGCGCAGATACGCAGTATTTT; V gene: TRBV4-1; clone size: many; D gene: -; J gene: TRBJ2-3
CDR3 protein: CASSRSEAFF; CDR3 DNA: TGTGCCAGCAGCAGATCTGAAGCTTTCTTT; V gene: TRBV6-6; clone size: -; D gene: -; J gene: TRBJ1-1
CDR3 protein: CSAEARAYNEQFF; CDR3 DNA: TGCAGCGCCGAGGCGAGGGCCTACAATGAGCAGTTCTTC; V gene: TRBV29-1; clone size: -; D gene: -; J gene: TRBJ2-1
CDR3 protein: CASSLVPGDTQYF; CDR3 DNA: TGTGCCAGCAGCTTAGTTCCAGGAGATACGCAGTATTTT; V gene: TRBV11-2; clone size: many; D gene: -; J gene: TRBJ2-3
CDR3 protein: CASRGTRRTWESGTEAFF; CDR3 DNA: TGTGCCAGCAGGGGGACCAGACGGACTTGGGAATCCGGCACTGAAGCTTTCTTT; V gene: TRBV11-2; clone size: many; D gene: -; J gene: TRBJ1-1
CDR3 protein: CASSKVVPTYNEQFF; CDR3 DNA: TGTGCCAGCAGTAAAGTAGTACCGACCTACAATGAGCAGTTCTTC; V gene: TRBV12-3/TRBV12-4; clone size: many; D gene: -; J gene: TRBJ2-1
CDR3 protein: CASSLRRTPLAFF; CDR3 DNA: TGTGCCAGCAGCTTGCGGAGGACACCCTTAGCTTTCTTT; V gene: TRBV5-6; clone size: many; D gene: -; J gene: TRBJ1-1
CDR3 protein: CANRGYEQYF; CDR3 DNA: TGTGCCAATAGGGGATACGAGCAGTACTTC; V gene: TRBV27; clone size: -; D gene: -; J gene: TRBJ2-7
CDR3 protein: CASGLAGTRGGEQYF; CDR3 DNA: TGTGCTAGTGGTTTGGCCGGGACTAGAGGTGGAGAGCAGTACTTC; V gene: TRBV12-5; clone size: many; D gene: TRBD2; J gene: TRBJ2-7
CDR3 protein: CASSSGYEQYF; CDR3 DNA: TGTGCCAGCAGTTCCGGGTACGAGCAGTACTTC; V gene: TRBV11-2; clone size: many; D gene: -; J gene: TRBJ2-7
CDR3 protein: CASSKGTGDNSPLHF; CDR3 DNA: TGCGCCAGCAGCAAGGGGACAGGGGATAATTCACCCCTCCACTTT; V gene: TRBV4-1; clone size: many; D gene: TRBD1; J gene: TRBJ1-6